The sequence of this T cell receptor (beta chain) was determined in a study of early stage breast cancer tumors. Turning to the study itself: About 80% of the 16 invasive tumors were ER+, PR+ and HER2-. Samples were sequenced at 9 to 10-fold average coverage.

Each sample had two DNA replicates, roughly 0.5 ug blood or roughly 1.4 ug tissue. Repertoires were generated with immunoSEQ multiplex PCR, while TCRdb's copy carries only in-frame clones and drops some. The data hold about 70,000 clones, with around 80% observed a single time. To note about this clone: Its specificity is unknown.

Germline-derived CDR1 and CDR2 are MNHEY and SMNVEV (reference sequence). The CDR3 spans 19 residues. V lost 5 bases and J lost 5; bases outside the gene matches: 19. Study-wide results and caveats: Unsorted bulk genomic DNA sequencing lacked pairing and functional marker data.

This clonotype was sampled from a person aged 40-50 years with breast cancer. The V and J genes are TRBV27 and TRBJ2-1, with 9 bases fitting TRBD2. What was sequenced was blood. CDR3 sequence (DNA): TGTGCCAGCAGTCTAAAGGAAAAGGTTAGCGGGAGACTCAACAATGAGCAGTTCTTC. As protein: CASSLKEKVSGRLNNEQFF.